This TCR beta chain was captured by sequencing in a study of cytomegalovirus exposure and HLA in healthy donors. Amplification used 60 Vbeta primers and 13 Jbeta primers. Profiling relied on immunoSEQ multiplex PCR, and the TCRdb table lists in-frame clones only, not all of them. Altogether 140,000 to 150,000 clones are present, around four fifths being singletons, with the ten largest covering around 3.2%. Donors likely had unrecorded immune exposures despite being nominally healthy when sampled. Note on this clone: What it binds is not known.

Study findings and constraints: Associated with cytomegalovirus, according to the listing, were 170 or so TCR beta chains. Among the CMV-associated chains, three were confirmed in vitro as specific for CMV antigens. In a later analysis, parvovirus B19, influenza, CMV and Epstein-Barr virus appeared linked to several top co-occurrence clusters.

Looked up from germline, CDR1 is SQVTM and CDR2 is ANQGSEA. The CDR3 totals 13 residues. With V trimmed by 6 bases and J by 3 bases, 3 bases remained unmatched. Source material: PBMCs. The V and J genes are TRBV29-1 and TRBJ2-3, with 10 bases aligning to TRBD2. This receptor was taken from a female donor in good health and CMV-seronegative. CDR3: CSVPLAGTDTQYF. The DNA of the CDR3 is TGCAGCGTCCCACTAGCGGGGACAGATACGCAGTATTTT.